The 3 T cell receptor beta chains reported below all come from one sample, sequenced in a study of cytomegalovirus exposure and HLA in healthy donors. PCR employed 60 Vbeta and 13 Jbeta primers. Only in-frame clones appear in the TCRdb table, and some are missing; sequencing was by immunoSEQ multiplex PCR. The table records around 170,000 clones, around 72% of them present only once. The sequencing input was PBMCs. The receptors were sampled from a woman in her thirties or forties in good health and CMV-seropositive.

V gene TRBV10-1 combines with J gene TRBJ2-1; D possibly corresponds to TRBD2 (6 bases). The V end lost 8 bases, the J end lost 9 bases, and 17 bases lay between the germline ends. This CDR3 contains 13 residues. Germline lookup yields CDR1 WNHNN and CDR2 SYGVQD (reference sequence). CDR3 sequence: CASSPIGRGEQFF. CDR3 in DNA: TGCGCCAGCTCCCCCATTGGGCGGGGTGAGCAGTTCTTC.

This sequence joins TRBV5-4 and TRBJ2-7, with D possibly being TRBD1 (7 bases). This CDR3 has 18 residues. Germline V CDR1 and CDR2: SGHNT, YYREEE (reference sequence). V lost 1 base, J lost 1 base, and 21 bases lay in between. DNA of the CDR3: TGTGCCAGCAGCTTGTCGGTCCCGGCAGGGGGGAATTCCTACGAGCAGTACTTC. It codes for CASSLSVPAGGNSYEQYF.

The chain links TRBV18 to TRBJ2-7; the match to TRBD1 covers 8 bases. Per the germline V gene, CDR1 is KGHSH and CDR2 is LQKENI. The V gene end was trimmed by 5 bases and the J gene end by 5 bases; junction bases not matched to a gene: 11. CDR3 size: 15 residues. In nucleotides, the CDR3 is TGTGCCAGCTCATCAACCGGGACAGGACTGGACGAGCAGTACTTC. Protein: CASSSTGTGLDEQYF.